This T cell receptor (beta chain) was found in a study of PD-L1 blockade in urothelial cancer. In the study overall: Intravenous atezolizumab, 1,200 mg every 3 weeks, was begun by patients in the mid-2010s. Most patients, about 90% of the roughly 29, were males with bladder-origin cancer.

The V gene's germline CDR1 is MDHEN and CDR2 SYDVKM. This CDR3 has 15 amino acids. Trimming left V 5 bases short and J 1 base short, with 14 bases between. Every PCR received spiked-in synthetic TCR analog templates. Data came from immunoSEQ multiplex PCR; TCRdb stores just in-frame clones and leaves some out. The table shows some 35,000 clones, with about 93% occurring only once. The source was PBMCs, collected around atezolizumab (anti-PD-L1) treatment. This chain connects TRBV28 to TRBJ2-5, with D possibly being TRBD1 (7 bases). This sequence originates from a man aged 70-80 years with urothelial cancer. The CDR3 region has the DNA TGTGCCAGCAGTCGCACCAGGGGGGCCCAAGAGACCCAGTACTTC. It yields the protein CASSRTRGAQETQYF.